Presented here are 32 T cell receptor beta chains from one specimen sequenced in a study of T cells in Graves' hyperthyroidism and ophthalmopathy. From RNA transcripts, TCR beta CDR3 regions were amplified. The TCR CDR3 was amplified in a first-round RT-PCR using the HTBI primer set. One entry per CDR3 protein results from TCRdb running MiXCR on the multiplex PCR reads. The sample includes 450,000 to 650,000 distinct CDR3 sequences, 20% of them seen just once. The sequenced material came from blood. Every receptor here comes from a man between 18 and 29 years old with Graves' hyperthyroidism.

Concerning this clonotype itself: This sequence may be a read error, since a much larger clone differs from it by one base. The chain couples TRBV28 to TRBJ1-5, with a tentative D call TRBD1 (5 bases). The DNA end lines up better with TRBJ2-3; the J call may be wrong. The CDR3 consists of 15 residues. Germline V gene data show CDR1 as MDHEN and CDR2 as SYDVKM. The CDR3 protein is CASSVAPMGRQPQYF. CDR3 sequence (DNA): TGTGCCAGCAGTGTTGCCCCGATGGGGCGTCAGCCCCAGTATTTT.

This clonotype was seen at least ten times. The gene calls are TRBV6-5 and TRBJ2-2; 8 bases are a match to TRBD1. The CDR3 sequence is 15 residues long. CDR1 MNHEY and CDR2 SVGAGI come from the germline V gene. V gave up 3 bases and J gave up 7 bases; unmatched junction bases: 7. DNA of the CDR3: TGTGCCAGCAGTTATTCCAGGGGGCCCAGCGGGGAGCTGTTTTTT. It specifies CASSYSRGPSGELFF.

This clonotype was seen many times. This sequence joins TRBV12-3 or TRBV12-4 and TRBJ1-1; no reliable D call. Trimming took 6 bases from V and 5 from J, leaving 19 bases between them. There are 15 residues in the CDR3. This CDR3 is CASSPGRPEWTEAFF. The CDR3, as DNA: TGTGCCAGCAGCCCCGGGAGGCCCGAATGGACTGAAGCTTTCTTT.

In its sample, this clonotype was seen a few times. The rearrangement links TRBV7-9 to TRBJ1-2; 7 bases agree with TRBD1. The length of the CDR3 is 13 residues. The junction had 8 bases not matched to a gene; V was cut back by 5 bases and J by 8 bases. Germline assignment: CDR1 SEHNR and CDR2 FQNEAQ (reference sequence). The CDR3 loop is CASSLWTGGGYTF. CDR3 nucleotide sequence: TGTGCCAGCAGCCTGTGGACAGGAGGCGGCTACACCTTC. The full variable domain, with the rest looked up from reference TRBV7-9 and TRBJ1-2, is DTGVSQNPRHKITKRGQNVTFRCDPISEHNRLYWYRQTLGQGPEFLTYFQNEAQLEKSRLLSDRFSAERPKGSFSTLEIQRTEQGDSAMYLCASSLWTGGGYTFGSGTRLTVV.

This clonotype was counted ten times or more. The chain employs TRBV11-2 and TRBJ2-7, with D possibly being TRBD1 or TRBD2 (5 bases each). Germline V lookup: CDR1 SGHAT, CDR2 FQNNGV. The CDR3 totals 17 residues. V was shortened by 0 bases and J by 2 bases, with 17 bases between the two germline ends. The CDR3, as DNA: TGTGCCAGCAGCTTAGAAGAAATCCCGGGGCAGACCTACGAGCAGTACTTC. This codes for CASSLEEIPGQTYEQYF.

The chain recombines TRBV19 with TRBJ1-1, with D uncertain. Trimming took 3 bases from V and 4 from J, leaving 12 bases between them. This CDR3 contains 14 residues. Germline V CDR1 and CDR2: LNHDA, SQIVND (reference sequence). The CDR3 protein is CASSMRSGSTEAFF. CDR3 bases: TGTGCCAGTAGTATGCGTTCCGGTAGCACTGAAGCTTTCTTT.

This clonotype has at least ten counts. The CDR3 loop is CASSTGQDNSPLHF. CDR3 nucleotide sequence: TGTGCCAGCAGTACGGGACAGGATAATTCACCCCTCCACTTT. This rearrangement joins TRBV6-2 or TRBV6-3 to TRBJ1-6, with 8 bases fitting TRBD1. V was pared by 5 bases and J by 5 bases, with 2 bases of the junction left unmatched. The CDR3 has 14 residues. CDR1 is MNHEY, CDR2 SVGEGT, per germline.

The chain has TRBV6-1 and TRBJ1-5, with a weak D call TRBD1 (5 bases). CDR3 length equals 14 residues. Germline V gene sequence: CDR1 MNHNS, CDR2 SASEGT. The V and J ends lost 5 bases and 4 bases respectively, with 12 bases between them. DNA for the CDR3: TGTGCCAGCAGTCGGGGCAGGGCTAATCAGCCCCAGCATTTT. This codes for CASSRGRANQPQHF.

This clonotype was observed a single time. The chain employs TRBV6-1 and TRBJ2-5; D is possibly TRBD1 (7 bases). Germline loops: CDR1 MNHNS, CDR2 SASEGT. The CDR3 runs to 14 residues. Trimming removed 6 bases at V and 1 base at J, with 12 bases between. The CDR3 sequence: CASRRDRPQETQYF. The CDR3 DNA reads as TGTGCCAGCAGGCGGGACAGACCCCAAGAGACCCAGTACTTC.

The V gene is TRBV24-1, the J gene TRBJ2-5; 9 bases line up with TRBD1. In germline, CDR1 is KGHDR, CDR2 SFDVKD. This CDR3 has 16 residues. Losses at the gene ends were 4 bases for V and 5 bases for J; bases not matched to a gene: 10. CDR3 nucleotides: TGTGCCACCAGTGACACCGGGACAGGGTTAGGGGAGACCCAGTACTTC. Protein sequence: CATSDTGTGLGETQYF.

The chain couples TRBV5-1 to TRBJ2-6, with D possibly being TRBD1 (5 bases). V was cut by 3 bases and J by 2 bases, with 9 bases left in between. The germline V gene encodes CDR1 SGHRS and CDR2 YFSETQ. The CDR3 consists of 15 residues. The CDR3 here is CASSSTVTGANVLTF. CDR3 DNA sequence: TGCGCCAGCAGCTCGACAGTCACTGGGGCCAACGTCCTGACTTTC.

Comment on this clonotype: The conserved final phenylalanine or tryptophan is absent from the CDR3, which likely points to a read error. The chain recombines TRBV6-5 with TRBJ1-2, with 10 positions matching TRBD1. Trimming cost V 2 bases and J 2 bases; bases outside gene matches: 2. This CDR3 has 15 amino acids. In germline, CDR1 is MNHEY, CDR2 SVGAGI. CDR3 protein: CASSYAGQGNYGYTV. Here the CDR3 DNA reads TGTGCCAGCAGTTACGCGGGACAGGGGAACTATGGCTACACCGTC.

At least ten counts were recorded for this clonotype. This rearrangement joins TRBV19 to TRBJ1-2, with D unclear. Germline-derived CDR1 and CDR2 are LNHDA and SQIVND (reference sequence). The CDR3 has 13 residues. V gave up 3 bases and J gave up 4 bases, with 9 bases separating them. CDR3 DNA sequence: TGTGCCAGTAGTATGGCTAGCGGCTATGGCTACACCTTC. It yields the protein CASSMASGYGYTF.

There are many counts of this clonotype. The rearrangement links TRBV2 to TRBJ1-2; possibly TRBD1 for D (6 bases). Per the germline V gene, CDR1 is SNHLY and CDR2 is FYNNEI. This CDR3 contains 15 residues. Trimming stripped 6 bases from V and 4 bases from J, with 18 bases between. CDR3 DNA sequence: TGTGCCAGCAGCGAACAGGGACCAGCGGGCTATGGCTACACCTTC. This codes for CASSEQGPAGYGYTF.

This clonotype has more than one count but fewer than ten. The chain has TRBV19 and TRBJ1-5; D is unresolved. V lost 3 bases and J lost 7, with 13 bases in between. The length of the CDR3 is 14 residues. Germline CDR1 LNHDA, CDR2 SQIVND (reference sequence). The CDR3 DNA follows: TGTGCCAGTAGTATTACGGTGGGTTTCCAGCCCCAGCATTTT. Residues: CASSITVGFQPQHF.

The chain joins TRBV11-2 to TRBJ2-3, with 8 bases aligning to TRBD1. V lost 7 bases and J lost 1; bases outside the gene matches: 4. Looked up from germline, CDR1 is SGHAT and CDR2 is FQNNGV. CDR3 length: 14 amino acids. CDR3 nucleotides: TGTGCCAGCATTACAGGGGGACGCACAGATACGCAGTATTTT. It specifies CASITGGRTDTQYF.

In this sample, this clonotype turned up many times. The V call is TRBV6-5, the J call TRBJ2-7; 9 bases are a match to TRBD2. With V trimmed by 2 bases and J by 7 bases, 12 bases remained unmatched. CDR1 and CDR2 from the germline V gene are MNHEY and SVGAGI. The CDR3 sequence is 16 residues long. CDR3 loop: CASSYALAGSGTEQYF. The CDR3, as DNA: TGTGCCAGCAGTTACGCCCTAGCGGGATCAGGTACTGAGCAGTACTTC.

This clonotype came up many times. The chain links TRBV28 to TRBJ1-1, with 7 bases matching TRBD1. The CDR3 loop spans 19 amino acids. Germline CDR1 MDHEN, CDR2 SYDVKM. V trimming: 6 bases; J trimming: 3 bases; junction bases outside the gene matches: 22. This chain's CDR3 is CASSPLDGTDRLGDTEAFF. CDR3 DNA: TGTGCCAGCAGCCCGTTAGACGGGACAGACAGACTCGGGGACACTGAAGCTTTCTTT.

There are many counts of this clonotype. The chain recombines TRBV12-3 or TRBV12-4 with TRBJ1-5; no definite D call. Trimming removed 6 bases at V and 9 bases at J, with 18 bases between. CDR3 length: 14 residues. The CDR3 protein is CASSRGPQNAPQHF. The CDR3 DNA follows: TGTGCCAGCAGCCGGGGTCCCCAGAACGCGCCCCAGCATTTT.

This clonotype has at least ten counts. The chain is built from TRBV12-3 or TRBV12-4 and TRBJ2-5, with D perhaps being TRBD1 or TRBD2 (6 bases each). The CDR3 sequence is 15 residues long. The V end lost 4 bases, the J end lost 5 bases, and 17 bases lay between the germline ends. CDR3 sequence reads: CASSSGRGLRETQYF. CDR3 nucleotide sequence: TGTGCCAGCAGTTCGGGCAGGGGACTTAGGGAGACCCAGTACTTC.

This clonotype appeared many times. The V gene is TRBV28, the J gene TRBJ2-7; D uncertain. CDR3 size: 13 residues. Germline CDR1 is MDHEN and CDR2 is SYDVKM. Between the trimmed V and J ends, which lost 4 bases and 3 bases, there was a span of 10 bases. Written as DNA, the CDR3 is TGTGCCAGCAGTTCCTCGGGCCACTACGAGCAGTACTTC. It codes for CASSSSGHYEQYF.

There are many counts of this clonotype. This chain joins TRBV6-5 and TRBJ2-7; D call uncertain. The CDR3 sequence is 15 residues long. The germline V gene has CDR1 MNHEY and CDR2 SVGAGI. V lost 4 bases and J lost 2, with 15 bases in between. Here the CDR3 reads CASSSPRGRTYEQYF. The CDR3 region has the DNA TGTGCCAGCAGTTCTCCCCGCGGTAGAACCTACGAGCAGTACTTC.

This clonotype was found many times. Here the CDR3 DNA reads TGTGCCAGCAGCTTAGAATCCAGAGAAGCTTTCTTT. This translates into CASSLESREAFF. The rearrangement joins TRBV7-9 to TRBJ1-1; D is unclear. Germline CDR1 SEHNR, CDR2 FQNEAQ (reference sequence). V was shortened by 1 base and J by 8 bases, with 8 bases between the two germline ends. CDR3 length: 12 residues.

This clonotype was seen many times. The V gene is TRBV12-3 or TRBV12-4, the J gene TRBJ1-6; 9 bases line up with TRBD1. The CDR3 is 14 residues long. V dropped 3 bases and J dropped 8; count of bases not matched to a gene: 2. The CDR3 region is CASSFRTGDSPLHF. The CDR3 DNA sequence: TGTGCCAGCAGTTTCCGGACAGGGGATTCACCCCTCCACTTT.

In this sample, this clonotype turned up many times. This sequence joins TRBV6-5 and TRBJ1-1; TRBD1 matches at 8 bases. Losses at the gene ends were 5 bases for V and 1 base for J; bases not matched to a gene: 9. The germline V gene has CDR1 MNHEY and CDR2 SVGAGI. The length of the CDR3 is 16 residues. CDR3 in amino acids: CASSNPPDRANTEAFF. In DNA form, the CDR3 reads TGTGCCAGCAGTAACCCCCCGGACAGGGCGAACACTGAAGCTTTCTTT.

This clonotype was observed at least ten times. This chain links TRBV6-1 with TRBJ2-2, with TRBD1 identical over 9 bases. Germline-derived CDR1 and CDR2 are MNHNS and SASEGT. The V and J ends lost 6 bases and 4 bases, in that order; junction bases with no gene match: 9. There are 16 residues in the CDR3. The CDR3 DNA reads TGTGCCAGCAGGGAACCCGGGACAGGGATCACCGGGGAGCTGTTTTTT. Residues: CASREPGTGITGELFF.

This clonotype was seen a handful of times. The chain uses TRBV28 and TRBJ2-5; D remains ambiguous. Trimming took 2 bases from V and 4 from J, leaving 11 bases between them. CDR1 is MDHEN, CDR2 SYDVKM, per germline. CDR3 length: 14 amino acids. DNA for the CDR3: TGTGCCAGCAGTTTAACCCAACCTGGAGAGACCCAGTACTTC. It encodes CASSLTQPGETQYF. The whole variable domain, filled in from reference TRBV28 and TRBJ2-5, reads DVKVTQSSRYLVKRTGEKVFLECVQDMDHENMFWYRQDPGLGLRLIYFSYDVKMKEKGDIPEGYSVSREKKERFSLILESASTNQTSMYLCASSLTQPGETQYFGPGTRLLVL.

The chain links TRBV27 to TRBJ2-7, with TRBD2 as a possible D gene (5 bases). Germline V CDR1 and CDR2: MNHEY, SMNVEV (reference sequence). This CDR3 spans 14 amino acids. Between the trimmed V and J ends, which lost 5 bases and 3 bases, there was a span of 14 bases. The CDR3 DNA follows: TGTGCCAGCAGTGAGGGTATTAGAGGCTACGAGCAGTACTTC. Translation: CASSEGIRGYEQYF.

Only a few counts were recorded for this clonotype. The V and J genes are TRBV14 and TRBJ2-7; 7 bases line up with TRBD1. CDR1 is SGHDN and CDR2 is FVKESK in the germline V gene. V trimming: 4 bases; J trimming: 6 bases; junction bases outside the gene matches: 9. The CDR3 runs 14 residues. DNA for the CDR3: TGTGCCAGCAGCCCGAGGGGACAGAACGGCGAGCAGTACTTC. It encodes CASSPRGQNGEQYF.

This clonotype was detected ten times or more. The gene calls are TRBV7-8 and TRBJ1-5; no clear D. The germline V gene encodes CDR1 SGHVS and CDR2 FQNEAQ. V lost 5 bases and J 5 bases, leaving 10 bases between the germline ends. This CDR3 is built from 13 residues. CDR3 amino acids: CASSTDTYQPQHF. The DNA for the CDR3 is TGTGCCAGCAGCACAGACACCTATCAGCCCCAGCATTTT.

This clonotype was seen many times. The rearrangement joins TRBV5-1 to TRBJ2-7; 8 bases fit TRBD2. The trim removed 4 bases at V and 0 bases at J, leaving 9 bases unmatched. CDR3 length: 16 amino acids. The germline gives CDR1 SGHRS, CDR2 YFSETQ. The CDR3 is CASSPGGQEISYEQYF. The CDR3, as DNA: TGCGCCAGCAGCCCGGGAGGGCAGGAGATCTCCTACGAGCAGTACTTC.

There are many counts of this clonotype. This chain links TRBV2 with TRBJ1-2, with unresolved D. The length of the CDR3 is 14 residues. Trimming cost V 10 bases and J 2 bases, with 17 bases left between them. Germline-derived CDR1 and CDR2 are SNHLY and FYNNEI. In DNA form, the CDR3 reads TGTGCCAACTCGAAGGGATCTTCAAACTATGGCTACACCTTC. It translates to CANSKGSSNYGYTF.